Presented here are 22 T cell receptor beta chains from one specimen sequenced in a study of blood T cell repertoires in COVID-19. This table comes from immunoSEQ multiplex PCR, and its TCRdb copy is limited to in-frame clones, with some not included. The sample includes roughly 410,000 clones, about nine tenths seen only once; the top ten take under 2%. The sample taken for sequencing was peripheral blood. The receptors shown here come from a middle-aged woman with COVID-19, enrolled during active disease.

V is TRBV7-2 and J is TRBJ2-5, with TRBD2 matching over 12 bases. Trimming took 1 base from V and 4 from J; bases not matched to a gene: 4. CDR3 length equals 16 residues. Looked up from germline, CDR1 is SGHTA and CDR2 is FQGNSA. The CDR3 spells CASSLGPGLAGETQYF. In nucleotides, the CDR3 is TGTGCCAGCAGCTTAGGACCGGGACTAGCGGGAGAGACCCAGTACTTC. Complete variable domain (other parts from reference TRBV7-2 and TRBJ2-5): GAGVSQSPSNKVTEKGKDVELRCDPISGHTALYWYRQSLGQGLEFLIYFQGNSAPDKSGLPSDRFSAERTGGSVSTLTIQRTQQEDSAVYLCASSLGPGLAGETQYFGPGTRLLVL.

CDR3 bases: TGTGCCAGCAGTTACTCGTGGGGTAAAGGGGATCAGCCCCAGCATTTT. Encoded protein: CASSYSWGKGDQPQHF. The chain links TRBV6-6 to TRBJ1-5, with D possibly matching TRBD1 (5 bases). The CDR3 runs 16 residues. Germline CDR1 reads MNHNY; CDR2 reads SVGAGI (reference sequence). V gave up 0 bases and J gave up 5 bases, with 14 bases separating them.

V gene TRBV5-4 combines with J gene TRBJ1-1; TRBD1 agrees at 8 bases. CDR1 and CDR2 from the germline V gene are SGHNT and YYREEE (reference sequence). This CDR3 spans 12 amino acids. V lost 4 bases, J lost 10 bases, and 6 bases stayed unmatched. CDR3 nucleotides: TGTGCCAGCAGCAACAGGGGGATCGGAGCTTTCTTT. It yields the protein CASSNRGIGAFF.

The chain employs TRBV7-3 and TRBJ2-3; D is possibly TRBD1 (6 bases). The germline V and J ends were trimmed by 5 bases and 6 bases, with 12 bases remaining between them. The CDR3 has 13 residues. CDR1 and CDR2 from the germline V gene are SGHTA and FQGTGA. The CDR3: CASSTSRGDTQYF. CDR3 in DNA: TGTGCCAGCAGCACGTCTAGGGGGGATACGCAGTATTTT.

The chain employs TRBV3-1 (or the pseudogene TRBV3-2) and TRBJ1-6; 9 bases align to TRBD1. The germline V gene has CDR1 LGHDT and CDR2 YNNKEL (reference sequence). V lost 2 bases, J lost 0 bases, and 5 bases stayed unmatched. The length of the CDR3 is 18 residues. The CDR3 region is CASSQSGTGSSYNSPLHF. For the CDR3, the DNA is TGTGCCAGCAGCCAATCCGGGACAGGGAGCTCCTATAATTCACCCCTCCACTTT.

The gene calls are TRBV3-1 (or the pseudogene TRBV3-2) and TRBJ2-5; 8 bases align to TRBD1. Germline CDR1 and CDR2: LGHDT and YNNKEL (reference sequence). The junction had 10 bases not matched to a gene; V was cut back by 2 bases and J by 5 bases. This CDR3 is 16 amino acids long. The CDR3 DNA sequence: TGTGCCAGCAGCCAAAGCGGCATGACAGGGGTCGAGACCCAGTACTTC. Translation gives CASSQSGMTGVETQYF.

This clone is a singleton in its sample. V is TRBV6-5 and J is TRBJ2-1; TRBD2 aligns across 9 bases. J gave up 8 bases and V 2 bases, and 7 bases lay outside the gene matches. Per germline, CDR1 MNHEY and CDR2 SVGAGI. This CDR3 comprises 15 residues. The CDR3 reads CASSYVASGTDEQFF. As DNA, the CDR3 is TGTGCCAGCAGTTACGTCGCTAGCGGGACGGATGAGCAGTTCTTC.

J is TRBJ1-2 and V is TRBV28; 7 bases agree with TRBD1. The V gene's germline CDR1 is MDHEN and CDR2 SYDVKM. The CDR3 length is 15 residues. V was pared by 2 bases and J by 3 bases, with 6 bases of the junction left unmatched. The CDR3 loop reads CASSLARTGHYGYTF. CDR3 coding DNA: TGTGCCAGCAGTTTAGCCCGGACAGGACACTATGGCTACACCTTC.

This sequence joins TRBV6-5 and TRBJ2-7; 7 positions match TRBD1. CDR1 is MNHEY and CDR2 is SVGAGI in the germline V gene. CDR3 length: 14 residues. The junction had 4 bases not matched to a gene; V was cut back by 4 bases and J by 1 base. CDR3 sequence (DNA): TGTGCCAGCAGTTTGACAGGGTGGTCCTACGAGCAGTACTTC. Amino acid sequence: CASSLTGWSYEQYF.

This rearrangement joins TRBV5-4 to TRBJ1-4, with 9 bases identical to TRBD1. The CDR3 totals 15 residues. The ends lost 6 bases at V and 8 bases at J; junction bases unmatched: 11. Looked up from germline, CDR1 is SGHNT and CDR2 is YYREEE (reference sequence). CDR3 in DNA: TGTGCCAGCACCTCCCCGGGACAGGGAAACGAAAAACTGTTTTTT. Its translation is CASTSPGQGNEKLFF. The variable domain in full, with the rest retrieved from reference TRBV5-4 and TRBJ1-4, is ETGVTQSPTHLIKTRGQQVTLRCSSQSGHNTVSWYQQALGQGPQFIFQYYREEENGRGNFPPRFSGLQFPNYSSELNVNALELDDSALYLCASTSPGQGNEKLFFGSGTQLSVL.

The chain carries TRBV15 and TRBJ2-7, with D possibly TRBD1 on 5 matching bases. Germline V gives CDR1 LNHNV, CDR2 YYDKDF (reference sequence). The CDR3 is 13 amino acids. Trimming took off 2 bases at V and 4 bases at J, with 9 bases between the two ends. The CDR3 region has the DNA TGTGCCACCAGCAGACAGGGTGGTTACGAGCAGTACTTC. Residues: CATSRQGGYEQYF. The whole variable domain, remainder taken from reference TRBV15 and TRBJ2-7, is DAMVIQNPRYQVTQFGKPVTLSCSQTLNHNVMYWYQQKSSQAPKLLFHYYDKDFNNEADTPDNFQSRRPNTSFCFLDIRSPGLGDTAMYLCATSRQGGYEQYFGPGTRLTVT.

The rearrangement joins TRBV7-9 to TRBJ2-5, with 7 bases matching TRBD1. The V and J ends lost 5 bases and 5 bases, in that order; junction bases with no gene match: 5. The CDR3 contains 13 residues. Germline V gene sequence: CDR1 SEHNR, CDR2 FQNEAQ (reference sequence). CDR3 sequence reads: CASSRQGQETQYF. The DNA for the CDR3 is TGTGCCAGCAGCAGACAGGGACAGGAGACCCAGTACTTC.

This chain connects TRBV7-3 to TRBJ2-5; 10 bases are shared with TRBD2. The ends lost 5 bases at V and 1 base at J; junction bases unmatched: 4. The length of the CDR3 is 15 residues. Germline CDR1 SGHTA, CDR2 FQGTGA. The CDR3 DNA is TGTGCCAGCAGCGTAGCGGGGGGAACCCAAGAGACCCAGTACTTC. It encodes CASSVAGGTQETQYF.

The table lists this clone with a few counts. The rearrangement uses TRBV7-3 and TRBJ2-3; a weak D match, TRBD1 (7 bases). The V gene lost 7 bases and the J gene lost 4 bases, with 12 bases spanning the gap. The CDR3 length is 13 residues. The germline gives CDR1 SGHTA, CDR2 FQGTGA. The chain's CDR3 is CASTEGAADTQYF. The CDR3 DNA sequence: TGTGCCAGCACGGAGGGGGCGGCAGATACGCAGTATTTT.

This clone was recorded a few times. Other DNA sequences in the same sample also yield this CDR3. The J gene is TRBJ2-2, the V gene TRBV27; 11 bases align to TRBD2. J was trimmed by 6 bases and V by 6 bases; bases with no gene match: 0. This CDR3 region has 13 residues. Germline CDR1 and CDR2: MNHEY and SMNVEV (reference sequence). The CDR3 DNA follows: TGTGCCAGCAGACTAGCGGGGGCCGGGGAGCTGTTTTTT. Translating gives CASRLAGAGELFF.

This sequence joins TRBV6-5 and TRBJ1-3; D gene unclear. Trimming took off 6 bases at V and 0 bases at J, with 9 bases between the two ends. The CDR3 extends over 14 amino acids. CDR1 is MNHEY and CDR2 is SVGAGI in the germline V gene. The CDR3 nucleotides read TGTGCCAGCAGCACGGAGCCCTCTGGAAACACCATATATTTT. Amino acid sequence: CASSTEPSGNTIYF.

The gene calls are TRBV7-8 and TRBJ2-7; 7 bases agree with TRBD1. Trimming took 0 bases from V and 5 from J; bases not matched to a gene: 19. The germline V gene has CDR1 SGHVS and CDR2 FQNEAQ. The CDR3 is made up of 19 amino acids. CDR3 nucleotides: TGTGCCAGCAGCTTAGCCAGGGACAGTCCCCGCTTTGGCGGCGACGAGCAGTACTTC. As protein: CASSLARDSPRFGGDEQYF.

The rearrangement joins TRBV5-1 to TRBJ2-1; 10 nucleotides align to TRBD2. Germline CDR1 is SGHRS and CDR2 is YFSETQ. The CDR3 covers 16 residues. V was pared by 0 bases and J by 9 bases, with 9 bases of the junction left unmatched. The CDR3 DNA reads TGCGCCAGCAGCTTGGGACTAGCGGGCCTCGACGTTGAGCAGTTCTTC. It yields the protein CASSLGLAGLDVEQFF.

This clone was observed a single time. The gene calls are TRBV5-1 and TRBJ2-1; 10 bases are shared with TRBD2. Germline CDR1 and CDR2: SGHRS and YFSETQ. J gave up 4 bases and V 2 bases, and 3 bases lay outside the gene matches. This CDR3 is 15 amino acids long. The DNA of the CDR3 is TGCGCCAGCAGCTTCGGACTAGCGGATTACAATGAGCAGTTCTTC. Translation gives CASSFGLADYNEQFF.

This clone was picked up one time. This sequence joins TRBV3-1 (or the pseudogene TRBV3-2) and TRBJ2-7, with TRBD1 matching 9 bases. V shed 2 bases and J 3 bases; nucleotides not matched to a gene: 11. Germline lookup yields CDR1 LGHDT and CDR2 YNNKEL (reference sequence). The CDR3 extends over 17 amino acids. The CDR3 here is CASSQYPGTGRSYEQYF. CDR3 coding DNA: TGTGCCAGCAGCCAATACCCGGGGACAGGGCGGAGCTACGAGCAGTACTTC.

The rearrangement links TRBV10-3 to TRBJ1-4, with 7 nucleotides matching TRBD1. Trimming took 1 base from V and 8 from J; bases not matched to a gene: 7. The CDR3 sequence is 15 residues long. Germline CDR1 and CDR2: ENHRY and SYGVKD. For the CDR3, the DNA is TGTGCCATCAGTGAGTGGTTAGGGGGCGGAGAAAAACTGTTTTTT. Translating gives CAISEWLGGGEKLFF.

The V call is TRBV19, the J call TRBJ1-1, with 11 positions matching TRBD1. Trimming took 8 bases from V and 3 from J; bases not matched to a gene: 8. The CDR3 totals 15 residues. From germline, CDR1 is LNHDA and CDR2 SQIVND (reference sequence). DNA for the CDR3: TGTGCCAGTCGGGACAGGGGGAGGAAGGACACTGAAGCTTTCTTT. As protein: CASRDRGRKDTEAFF. Complete variable domain (other parts from reference TRBV19 and TRBJ1-1): DGGITQSPKYLFRKEGQNVTLSCEQNLNHDAMYWYRQDPGQGLRLIYYSQIVNDFQKGDIAEGYSVSREKKESFPLTVTSAQKNPTAFYLCASRDRGRKDTEAFFGQGTRLTVV.